These T cell receptor beta chains were read from a single sample in a study of CD8 T cells in ankylosing spondylitis. TCRdb redid the calling of the 5' RACE reads with MiXCR, one entry per CDR3 protein. Among approximately 350,000 distinct CDR3 sequences listed, 14% to 15% were seen once. The sequenced sample consisted of blood, either unsorted or a sorted T cell fraction (not recorded which). The source of these receptors is a male donor with ankylosing spondylitis or in good health (not recorded which). Each CDR3 is given with its conserved first and last residue. The D gene is left open where the match is weak. Rows may omit the clone size; those that give it use once, few, many or a size class.

12	TRBV12-3/TRBV12-4	many	NA	TRBJ2-2	CASSLTTGELFF	TGTGCCAGCAGTCTTACCACCGGGGAGCTGTTTTTT
15	TRBV3-1	NA	NA	TRBJ1-4	CASSLDPGTNEKLFF	TGTGCCAGCAGCCTCGACCCCGGAACTAATGAAAAACTGTTTTTT
13	TRBV12-3/TRBV12-4	many	NA	TRBJ2-5	CASSLARRETQYF	TGTGCCAGCAGTTTAGCTAGGCGAGAGACCCAGTACTTC
12	TRBV20-1	few	TRBD1	TRBJ2-7	CSARQGPGEQYF	TGCAGTGCGAGACAGGGGCCAGGAGAGCAGTACTTC
17	TRBV5-1	NA	NA	TRBJ2-1	CASSSFPRGLGYNEQFF	TGCGCCAGCAGCTCCTTCCCTAGGGGCCTGGGGTACAATGAGCAGTTCTTC
15	TRBV15	few	TRBD1	TRBJ2-7	CATSLPGQGAYEQYF	TGTGCCACCAGTCTCCCGGGACAGGGGGCGTACGAGCAGTACTTC
13	TRBV6-5	few	TRBD2	TRBJ2-1	CASSYRGVYEQFF	TGTGCCAGCAGTTACCGGGGGGTCTATGAGCAGTTCTTC
12	TRBV7-9	NA	TRBD1	TRBJ2-7	CASSSGTGVKYF	TGTGCCAGCAGCTCCGGGACAGGGGTTAAGTACTTC
16	TRBV19	few	TRBD2	TRBJ2-1	CASSVVAGGTYNEQFF	TGTGCCAGTAGCGTAGTAGCGGGAGGGACATACAATGAGCAGTTCTTC
12	TRBV6-1	NA	TRBD1	TRBJ1-1	CASSVRGIEAFF	TGTGCCAGCAGCGTCAGGGGGATTGAAGCTTTCTTT
16	TRBV3-1	few	TRBD2	TRBJ2-3	CASSQPSGPSTDTQYF	TGTGCCAGCAGCCAACCTAGCGGGCCTAGCACAGATACGCAGTATTTT
15	TRBV3-1	NA	NA	TRBJ1-1	CASSRAVVGKTEVFF	TGTGCCAGCAGCCGGGCAGTAGTAGGAAAAACTGAAGTTTTCTTT
14	TRBV29-1	many	NA	TRBJ1-1	CSAEGEGMNTEAFF	TGCAGCGCCGAGGGCGAGGGCATGAACACTGAAGCTTTCTTT
14	TRBV5-1	NA	TRBD2	TRBJ2-7	CASSLRTSGYEQYF	TGCGCCAGCAGCTTACGGACTAGCGGCTACGAGCAGTACTTC
13	TRBV20-1	few	TRBD1	TRBJ1-1	CSAVLDRDTEAFF	TGCAGTGCCGTGTTGGACAGGGACACTGAAGCTTTCTTT
15	TRBV6-1	NA	TRBD1	TRBJ2-5	CASRKTGGRRETQYF	TGTGCCAGCAGAAAGACAGGGGGCAGGAGGGAGACCCAGTACTTC
12	TRBV12-3/TRBV12-4	few	TRBD1	TRBJ1-1	CASRPDRGRAFF	TGTGCCAGCAGACCGGACAGGGGTAGAGCTTTCTTT
14	TRBV20-1	many	TRBD2	TRBJ2-4	CSPISGGTKNIQYF	TGCAGCCCAATTAGCGGGGGGACCAAAAACATTCAGTACTTC
14	TRBV5-1	few	TRBD1	TRBJ2-5	CASSAGQVQETQYF	TGCGCCAGCAGCGCCGGACAGGTACAAGAGACCCAGTACTTC
15	TRBV5-1	NA	NA	TRBJ1-6	CASSRAPGENSPLHF	TGCGCCAGCAGCCGGGCCCCGGGGGAGAATTCACCCCTCCACTTT
13	TRBV5-1	NA	NA	TRBJ1-6	CASSADQGSPLHF	TGCGCCAGCAGTGCTGATCAGGGTTCACCCCTCCACTTT
16	TRBV7-9	NA	TRBD2	TRBJ2-3	CASSTPGLAGTDTQYF	TGTGCCAGCAGCACCCCGGGACTAGCGGGCACAGATACGCAGTATTTT
13	TRBV7-2	few	NA	TRBJ2-3	CASSLDYTDTQYF	TGTGCCAGCAGCTTAGACTACACAGATACGCAGTATTTT
15	TRBV6-1	NA	NA	TRBJ2-5	CASSLLTGFGETQYF	TGTGCCAGCAGTCTATTAACGGGTTTTGGAGAGACCCAGTACTTC
16	TRBV5-1	once	TRBD2	TRBJ2-5	CASSLVPSGGQETQYF	TGCGCCAGCAGCTTGGTACCTAGCGGGGGCCAAGAGACCCAGTACTTC
15	TRBV4-2	many	TRBD2	TRBJ2-5	CASSQDPRGEETQYF	TGTGCCAGCAGCCAAGATCCTCGGGGGGAAGAGACCCAGTACTTC
15	TRBV7-2	many	NA	TRBJ2-1	CASSPLSHGSGEQFF	TGTGCCAGCAGCCCCTTGTCTCACGGGAGCGGTGAGCAGTTCTTC
12	TRBV6-6	NA	NA	TRBJ2-4	CASSYSRDIQYF	TGTGCCAGCAGTTACTCGAGGGACATTCAGTACTTC
14	TRBV7-9	NA	NA	TRBJ2-3	CASSPGGWTDTQYF	TGTGCCAGCAGCCCCGGAGGGTGGACAGATACGCAGTATTTT
13	TRBV11-2	NA	TRBD1	TRBJ1-2	CASSLGGTDGLVF	TGTGCCAGCAGCTTAGGTGGGACAGACGGTCTAGTCTTC
13	TRBV5-1	NA	NA	TRBJ2-7	CASSSSGEYEQYF	TGCGCCAGCAGCTCAAGTGGAGAGTACGAGCAGTACTTC
15	TRBV5-1	many	NA	TRBJ2-7	CASSFSPSGSYEQYF	TGCGCCAGCAGCTTTTCTCCGTCCGGGTCCTACGAGCAGTACTTC
14	TRBV6-5	NA	TRBD2	TRBJ2-5	CASSSSGSPKTQYF	TGTGCCAGCAGTTCCAGCGGGAGTCCCAAGACCCAGTACTTC
13	TRBV7-8	many	NA	TRBJ1-1	CASSSNFNTEAFF	TGTGCCAGCAGCAGCAATTTCAACACTGAAGCTTTCTTT
16	TRBV5-1	NA	TRBD1	TRBJ2-2	CASSLDGTGNTGELFF	TGCGCCAGCAGCTTGGACGGGACAGGGAACACCGGGGAGCTGTTTTTT
15	TRBV7-2	NA	TRBD2	TRBJ2-1	CASSLAGGFYNEQFF	TGTGCCAGCAGCTTAGCGGGGGGGTTCTACAATGAGCAGTTCTTC
15	TRBV5-5	NA	TRBD2	TRBJ2-7	CASSQTLGGDHEQYF	TGTGCCAGCAGCCAAACCTTGGGAGGGGACCACGAGCAGTACTTC